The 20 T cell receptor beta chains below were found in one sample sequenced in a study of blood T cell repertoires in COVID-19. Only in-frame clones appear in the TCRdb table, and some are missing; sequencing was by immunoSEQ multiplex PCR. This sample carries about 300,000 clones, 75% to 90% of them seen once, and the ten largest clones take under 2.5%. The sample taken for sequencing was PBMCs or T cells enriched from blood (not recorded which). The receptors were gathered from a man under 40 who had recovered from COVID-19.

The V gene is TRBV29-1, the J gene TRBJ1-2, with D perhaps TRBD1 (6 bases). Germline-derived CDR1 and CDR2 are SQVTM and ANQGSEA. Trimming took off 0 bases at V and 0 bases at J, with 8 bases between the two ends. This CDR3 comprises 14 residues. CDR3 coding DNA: TGCAGCGTTGAAGACCGGGACACTAACTATGGCTACACCTTC. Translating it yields CSVEDRDTNYGYTF.

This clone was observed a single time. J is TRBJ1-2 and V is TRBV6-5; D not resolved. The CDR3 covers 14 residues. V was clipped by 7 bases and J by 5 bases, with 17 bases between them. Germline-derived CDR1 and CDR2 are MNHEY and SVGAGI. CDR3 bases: TGTGCCAGCAAAGAAGACCAGGCTCGGTATGGCTACACCTTC. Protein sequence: CASKEDQARYGYTF.

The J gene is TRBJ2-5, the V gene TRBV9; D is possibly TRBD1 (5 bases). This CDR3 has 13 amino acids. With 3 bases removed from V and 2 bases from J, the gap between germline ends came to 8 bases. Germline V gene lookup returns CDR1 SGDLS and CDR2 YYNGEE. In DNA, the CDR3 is TGTGCCAGCAGCGGACAGCCTCAAGAGACCCAGTACTTC. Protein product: CASSGQPQETQYF.

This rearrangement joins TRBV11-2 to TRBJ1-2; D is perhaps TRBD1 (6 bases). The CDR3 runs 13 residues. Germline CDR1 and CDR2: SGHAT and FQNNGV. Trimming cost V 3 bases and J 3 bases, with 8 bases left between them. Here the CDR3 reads CASSFSGDYGYTF. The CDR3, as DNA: TGTGCCAGCAGCTTCTCAGGGGACTATGGCTACACCTTC.

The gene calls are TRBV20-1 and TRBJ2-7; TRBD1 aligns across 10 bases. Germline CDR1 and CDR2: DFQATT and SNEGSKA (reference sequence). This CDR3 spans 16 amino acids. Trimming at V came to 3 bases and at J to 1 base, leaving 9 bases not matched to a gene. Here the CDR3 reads CSASSPWTGGSYEQYF. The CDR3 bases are TGCAGTGCTAGTTCCCCGTGGACAGGGGGTTCCTACGAGCAGTACTTC.

The CDR3 DNA reads as TGTGCCAGCAGTTTATCGGTGGCGACAGGCAATGGCTACACCTTC. It codes for CASSLSVATGNGYTF. The J gene is TRBJ1-2, the V gene TRBV27, with D maybe TRBD1 (6 bases). The CDR3 extends over 15 amino acids. Germline V gene sequence: CDR1 MNHEY, CDR2 SMNVEV (reference sequence). V was clipped by 0 bases and J by 6 bases, with 14 bases between them.

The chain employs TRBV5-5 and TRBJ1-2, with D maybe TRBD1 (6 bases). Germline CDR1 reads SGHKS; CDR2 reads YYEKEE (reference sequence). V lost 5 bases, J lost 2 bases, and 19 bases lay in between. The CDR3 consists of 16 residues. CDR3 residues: CASRRMGGQGNYGYTF. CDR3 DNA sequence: TGTGCCAGCAGGAGGATGGGTGGGCAGGGGAACTATGGCTACACCTTC.

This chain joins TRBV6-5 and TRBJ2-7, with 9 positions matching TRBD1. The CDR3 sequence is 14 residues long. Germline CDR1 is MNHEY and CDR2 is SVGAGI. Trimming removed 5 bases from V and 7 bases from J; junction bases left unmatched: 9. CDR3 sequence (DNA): TGTGCCAGCAGTAAAAACAGGGGGCAGAGGGAGCAGTACTTC. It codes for CASSKNRGQREQYF.

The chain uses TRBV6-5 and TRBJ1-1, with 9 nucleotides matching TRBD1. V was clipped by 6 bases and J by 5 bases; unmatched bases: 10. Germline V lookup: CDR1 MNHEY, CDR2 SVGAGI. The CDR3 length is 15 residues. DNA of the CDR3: TGTGCCAGCAGCGGAAATCGGGACAGGGTTACTGAAGCTTTCTTT. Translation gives CASSGNRDRVTEAFF.

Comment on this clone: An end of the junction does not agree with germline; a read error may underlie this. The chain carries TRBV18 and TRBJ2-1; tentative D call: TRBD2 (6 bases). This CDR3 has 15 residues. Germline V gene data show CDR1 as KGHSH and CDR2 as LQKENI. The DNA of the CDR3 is TGTGCCAGCTCGCCACCCTTGACTAGCTACAATGAGCAGTTCTTC. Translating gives CASSPPLTSYNEQFF.

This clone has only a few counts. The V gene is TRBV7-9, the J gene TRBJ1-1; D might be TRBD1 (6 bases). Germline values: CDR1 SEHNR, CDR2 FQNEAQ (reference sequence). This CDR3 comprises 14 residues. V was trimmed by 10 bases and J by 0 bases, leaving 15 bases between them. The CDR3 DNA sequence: TGTGCCACCCGCATGACAGGCGTGAACACTGAAGCTTTCTTT. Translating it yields CATRMTGVNTEAFF.

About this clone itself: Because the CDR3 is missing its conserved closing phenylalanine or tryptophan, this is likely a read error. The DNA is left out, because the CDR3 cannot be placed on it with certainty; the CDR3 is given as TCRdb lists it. CDR3 amino acids: CASTEGGVS. This sequence joins TRBV25-1 and TRBJ1-2. The CDR3 sequence runs 9 residues, both termini included. Looked up from germline, CDR1 is MGHDK and CDR2 is SYGVNS.

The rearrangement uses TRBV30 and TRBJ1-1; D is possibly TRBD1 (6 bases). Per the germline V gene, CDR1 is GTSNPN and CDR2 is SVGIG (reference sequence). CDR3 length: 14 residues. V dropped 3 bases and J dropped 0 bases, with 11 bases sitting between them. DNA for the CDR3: TGTGCCTGGAGAACAGGGACCATGAACACTGAAGCTTTCTTT. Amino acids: CAWRTGTMNTEAFF.

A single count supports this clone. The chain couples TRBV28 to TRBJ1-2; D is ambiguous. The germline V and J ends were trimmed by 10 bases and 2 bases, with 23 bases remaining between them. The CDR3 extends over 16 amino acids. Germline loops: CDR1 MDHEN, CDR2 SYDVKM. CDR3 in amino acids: CATSDLVMGRNYGYTF. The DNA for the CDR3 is TGTGCCACCAGCGATTTGGTCATGGGCAGGAACTATGGCTACACCTTC.

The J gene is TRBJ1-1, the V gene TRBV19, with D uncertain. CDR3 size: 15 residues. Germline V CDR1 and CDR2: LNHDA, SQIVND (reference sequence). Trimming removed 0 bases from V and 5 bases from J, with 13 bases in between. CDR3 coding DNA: TGTGCCAGTAGTATAGATCCGCTAGTAAGAACTGAAGCTTTCTTT. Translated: CASSIDPLVRTEAFF.

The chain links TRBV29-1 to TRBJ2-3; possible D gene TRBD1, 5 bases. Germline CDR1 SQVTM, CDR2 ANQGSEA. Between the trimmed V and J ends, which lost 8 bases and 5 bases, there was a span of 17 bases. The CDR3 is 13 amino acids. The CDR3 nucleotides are TGCAGCTCCGACCAGGGTGGGATAGATACGCAGTATTTT. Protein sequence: CSSDQGGIDTQYF.

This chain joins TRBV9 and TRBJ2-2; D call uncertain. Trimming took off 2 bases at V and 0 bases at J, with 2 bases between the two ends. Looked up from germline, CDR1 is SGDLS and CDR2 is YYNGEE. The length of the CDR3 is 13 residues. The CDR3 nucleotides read TGTGCCAGCAGCGTCACGAACACCGGGGAGCTGTTTTTT. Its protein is CASSVTNTGELFF.

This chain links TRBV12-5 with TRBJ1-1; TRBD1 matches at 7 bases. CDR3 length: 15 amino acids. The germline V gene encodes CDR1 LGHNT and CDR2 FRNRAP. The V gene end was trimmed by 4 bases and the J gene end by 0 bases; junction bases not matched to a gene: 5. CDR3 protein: CASGSLGQLNTEAFF. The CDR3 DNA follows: TGTGCTAGTGGTTCTTTGGGACAGCTGAACACTGAAGCTTTCTTT.

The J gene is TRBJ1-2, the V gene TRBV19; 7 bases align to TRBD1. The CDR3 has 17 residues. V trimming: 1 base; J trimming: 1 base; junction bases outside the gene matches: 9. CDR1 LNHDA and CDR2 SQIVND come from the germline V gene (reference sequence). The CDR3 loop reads CASSIVSWTGLNYGYTF. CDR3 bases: TGTGCCAGTAGTATAGTTTCGTGGACAGGCCTTAACTATGGCTACACCTTC. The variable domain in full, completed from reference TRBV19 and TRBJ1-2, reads DGGITQSPKYLFRKEGQNVTLSCEQNLNHDAMYWYRQDPGQGLRLIYYSQIVNDFQKGDIAEGYSVSREKKESFPLTVTSAQKNPTAFYLCASSIVSWTGLNYGYTFGSGTRLTVV.

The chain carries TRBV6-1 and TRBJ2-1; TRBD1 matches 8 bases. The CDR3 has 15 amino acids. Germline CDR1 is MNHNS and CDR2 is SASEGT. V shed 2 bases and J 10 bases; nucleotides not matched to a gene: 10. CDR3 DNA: TGTGCCAGCAGTGAACAAGGACAGGGACAATTCGAGCAGTTCTTC. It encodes CASSEQGQGQFEQFF.